These 6 T cell receptor beta chains were all obtained from the same sample, sequenced in a study of T cell repertoires in cytomegalovirus infection. These TCRs are of unknown antigen specificity. Using its own MiXCR run on the reads, TCRdb lists one record per CDR3 protein. The repertoire holds fewer than 60,000 distinct CDR3 sequences, with roughly 21% as singletons. Sequenced material: CD8+ T cells from cultured PBMCs, taken from culture after CMV antigen stimulation. The receptors stem from a human donor in good health (CMV status not recorded). Some clones in this sample may be carry-over from other donors' samples.

The chain has TRBV6-6 and TRBJ1-5; D gene ambiguous. The germline gives CDR1 MNHNY, CDR2 SVGAGI (reference sequence). Trimming took 8 bases from V and 4 from J, leaving 12 bases between them. The CDR3 covers 13 residues. CDR3 sequence (DNA): TGTGCCAGCCGAGACGTAGATAATCAGCCCCAGCATTTT. This codes for CASRDVDNQPQHF.

This clonotype was seen a few times. The gene calls are TRBV6-2 or TRBV6-3 and TRBJ1-5, with D tentatively TRBD1 (5 bases). V was cut by 5 bases and J by 1 base, with 9 bases left in between. CDR1 MNHEY and CDR2 SVGEGT come from the germline V gene. The CDR3 is made up of 14 amino acids. CDR3 protein: CASSRDASNQPQHF. The CDR3, as DNA: TGTGCCAGCAGTCGGGACGCCAGCAATCAGCCCCAGCATTTT.

This chain joins TRBV10-3 and TRBJ2-1; D perhaps matches TRBD2 (5 bases). This CDR3 is 14 amino acids long. CDR1 is ENHRY and CDR2 is SYGVKD in the germline V gene. The ends were cut back, 0 bases at V and 9 bases at J, with 12 bases in the middle. The CDR3 coding sequence is TGTGCCATCAGTGAGTCAGTTGCGGGCAGTGAGCAGTTCTTC. Protein sequence: CAISESVAGSEQFF.

The genes are TRBV7-6 and TRBJ2-5; D remains ambiguous. The germline CDR1 and CDR2 sequences are SGHVS and FNYEAQ. CDR3 size: 17 residues. The V end lost 1 base, the J end lost 4 bases, and 19 bases lay between the germline ends. The CDR3 reads CASSLVGNGPLRETQYF. The CDR3, as DNA: TGTGCCAGCAGCTTAGTTGGGAACGGCCCCTTGAGAGAGACCCAGTACTTC.

This clonotype occurred a few times. This chain connects TRBV7-2 to TRBJ2-5; 11 nucleotides match TRBD2. Losses at the gene ends were 5 bases for V and 7 bases for J; bases not matched to a gene: 12. Looked up from germline, CDR1 is SGHTA and CDR2 is FQGNSA. The CDR3 has 16 residues. Here the CDR3 reads CASSPIAGGPGGTQYF. DNA of the CDR3: TGTGCCAGCAGCCCGATAGCGGGAGGGCCCGGAGGGACCCAGTACTTC.

This clonotype occurred a few times. V usage is TRBV7-2 and J usage is TRBJ1-2, with D tentatively TRBD1 (5 bases). Germline V gives CDR1 SGHTA, CDR2 FQGNSA. V was shortened by 6 bases and J by 0 bases, with 23 bases between the two germline ends. The CDR3 runs 18 residues. The CDR3 here is CASSPLSIRQSANYGYTF. The CDR3 nucleotides are TGTGCCAGCAGTCCCTTATCCATTCGACAGAGTGCTAACTATGGCTACACCTTC.